The 16 T cell receptor beta chains below were found in one sample sequenced in a study of blood T cell repertoires in COVID-19. Generated by immunoSEQ multiplex PCR, the TCRdb table keeps only in-frame clones and is missing some. The sample yields more than 50,000 clones, more than 85% seen once. Material: peripheral blood. Receptors originate from a human donor in a cohort sampled during active COVID-19.

This clone was detected only a few times. Within the sample, other DNA sequences also encode this same CDR3. The CDR3 nucleotides read TGTGCCTGGGGGGGACAGGGCGGCAATCAGCCCCAGCATTTT. Protein sequence: CAWGGQGGNQPQHF. The chain combines TRBV30 with TRBJ1-5, with 9 bases matching TRBD1. Germline CDR1 GTSNPN, CDR2 SVGIG (reference sequence). Trimming cost V 5 bases and J 2 bases; bases outside gene matches: 4. The CDR3 has 14 residues.

The chain couples TRBV5-8 to TRBJ2-3; 8 bases are shared with TRBD1. CDR3 size: 15 residues. From germline, CDR1 is SGHTS and CDR2 YDEGEE. The V segment lost 4 bases and the J segment 0 bases; nucleotides outside the gene matches: 4. The chain's CDR3 is CASSPGQVSTDTQYF. Written as DNA, the CDR3 is TGTGCCAGCAGCCCGGGACAGGTTAGCACAGATACGCAGTATTTT.

The chain links TRBV6-1 to TRBJ1-6, with a weak D call TRBD1 (5 bases). Trimming stripped 3 bases from V and 8 bases from J, with 17 bases between. Germline-derived CDR1 and CDR2 are MNHNS and SASEGT. The CDR3 loop spans 16 amino acids. CDR3 nucleotides: TGTGCCAGCAGTGAGACAGAGCCCCCATGGGATTCACCCCTCCACTTT. Translation gives CASSETEPPWDSPLHF.

The V gene is TRBV2, the J gene TRBJ2-7; a weak D match, TRBD1 (6 bases). The length of the CDR3 is 12 residues. The V gene lost 5 bases and the J gene lost 4 bases, with 9 bases spanning the gap. Per germline, CDR1 SNHLY and CDR2 FYNNEI. The CDR3 sequence: CASSYRDYEQYV. Here the CDR3 DNA reads TGTGCCAGCAGTTACAGGGATTACGAGCAGTACGTC.

V is TRBV6-5 and J is TRBJ1-6, with D possibly TRBD1 on 5 matching bases. This CDR3 region has 13 residues. The germline gives CDR1 MNHEY, CDR2 SVGAGI. V was trimmed by 6 bases and J by 10 bases, leaving 13 bases between them. CDR3: CASRGPGPSPLHF. CDR3 DNA sequence: TGTGCCAGCAGGGGCCCAGGGCCATCACCCCTCCACTTT.

This clone has just one count. The chain has TRBV6-2 or TRBV6-3 and TRBJ2-7; 8 bases agree with TRBD1. Germline V gene sequence: CDR1 MNHEY, CDR2 SVGEGT. Trimming cost V 4 bases and J 3 bases; bases outside gene matches: 2. The CDR3 contains 13 residues. For the CDR3, the DNA is TGTGCCAGCAGTTCGGGACAGGACTACGAGCAGTACGTC. Its protein is CASSSGQDYEQYV.

V is TRBV5-7 and J is TRBJ2-3, with 9 bases matching TRBD1. TRBV5-7 is an ORF, and what it does is uncertain. The V segment lost 4 bases and the J segment 0 bases; nucleotides outside the gene matches: 0. The CDR3 consists of 14 residues. The CDR3 DNA reads as TGTGCCAGCAGCACAGGGGGCAGCACAGATACGCAGTATTTT. Translating gives CASSTGGSTDTQYF.

The V gene is TRBV5-4, the J gene TRBJ2-1, with TRBD2 identical over 11 bases. The germline V gene has CDR1 SGHNT and CDR2 YYREEE (reference sequence). The CDR3 has 15 amino acids. Trimming at V came to 2 bases and at J to 5 bases, leaving 3 bases not matched to a gene. The CDR3 protein is CASSFSGGADNEQFF. The CDR3 coding sequence is TGTGCCAGCAGCTTTAGCGGGGGGGCTGACAATGAGCAGTTCTTC.

CDR3 protein: CASTSTGGQETQYF. The CDR3 nucleotides are TGTGCCAGCACTTCAACGGGTGGACAAGAGACCCAGTACTTC. J is TRBJ2-5 and V is TRBV6-5; D not certain. This CDR3 has 14 residues. V lost 7 bases, J lost 2 bases, and 14 bases lay in between. Per germline, CDR1 MNHEY and CDR2 SVGAGI.

The chain recombines TRBV5-1 with TRBJ2-2; a weak D match, TRBD2 (6 bases). Germline loops: CDR1 SGHRS, CDR2 YFSETQ. The CDR3 runs 16 residues. Trimming shortened V by 4 bases and J by 1 base, and 14 bases separated the two germline ends. The CDR3 loop is CASSESGGGNTGELFF. CDR3 coding DNA: TGCGCCAGCAGCGAGAGTGGGGGAGGGAACACCGGGGAGCTGTTTTTT.

The rearrangement uses TRBV6-5 and TRBJ2-6, with D uncertain. Germline CDR1 reads MNHEY; CDR2 reads SVGAGI. Trimming removed 0 bases at V and 7 bases at J, with 10 bases between. The CDR3 loop spans 15 amino acids. The CDR3 protein is CASSYSRPGANVLTF. Here the CDR3 DNA reads TGTGCCAGCAGTTACTCGAGACCAGGAGCCAACGTCCTGACTTTC.

The V call is TRBV5-1, the J call TRBJ1-6; tentatively, D is TRBD1 (6 bases). Germline V gene sequence: CDR1 SGHRS, CDR2 YFSETQ. Trimming stripped 1 base from V and 7 bases from J, with 12 bases between. The CDR3 is 15 residues long. CDR3 DNA: TGCGCCAGCAGCTTGTCAGGGGTTGAGAATTCACCCCTCCACTTT. As protein: CASSLSGVENSPLHF.

V gene TRBV6-6 combines with J gene TRBJ1-5; TRBD1 aligns across 8 bases. This CDR3 region has 14 residues. After removal of 4 bases from V and 2 bases from J, the junction contained 1 base not matched to a gene. From germline, CDR1 is MNHNY and CDR2 SVGAGI (reference sequence). Here the CDR3 DNA reads TGTGCCAGCAGTTCGGACAGGGGCAATCAGCCCCAGCATTTT. This translates into CASSSDRGNQPQHF.

The J gene is TRBJ2-7, the V gene TRBV11-2; tentative D call: TRBD2 (5 bases). This CDR3 comprises 16 residues. Germline values: CDR1 SGHAT, CDR2 FQNNGV. The V end was cut by 4 bases, the J end by 0 bases, with 16 bases between. This CDR3 reads CASSYYGKTSSYEQYF. In nucleotides, the CDR3 is TGTGCCAGCAGCTACTACGGGAAAACAAGCTCCTACGAGCAGTACTTC.

The chain carries TRBV10-3 and TRBJ2-5, with TRBD1 as a possible D gene (5 bases). CDR3 length: 15 residues. Trimming cost V 2 bases and J 2 bases, with 12 bases left between them. Germline V gives CDR1 ENHRY, CDR2 SYGVKD. CDR3 coding DNA: TGTGCCATCAGTGAGCTCGCAGGGTCTCAAGAGACCCAGTACTTC. It translates to CAISELAGSQETQYF.

This CDR3 is CASSEWRGNSPLHF. The CDR3 nucleotides read TGTGCCAGCAGTGAATGGCGGGGAAATTCACCCCTCCACTTT. The rearrangement joins TRBV25-1 to TRBJ1-6; D is unclear. Trimming left V 1 base short and J 7 bases short, with 8 bases between. The CDR3 covers 14 residues. CDR1 is MGHDK and CDR2 is SYGVNS in the germline V gene.